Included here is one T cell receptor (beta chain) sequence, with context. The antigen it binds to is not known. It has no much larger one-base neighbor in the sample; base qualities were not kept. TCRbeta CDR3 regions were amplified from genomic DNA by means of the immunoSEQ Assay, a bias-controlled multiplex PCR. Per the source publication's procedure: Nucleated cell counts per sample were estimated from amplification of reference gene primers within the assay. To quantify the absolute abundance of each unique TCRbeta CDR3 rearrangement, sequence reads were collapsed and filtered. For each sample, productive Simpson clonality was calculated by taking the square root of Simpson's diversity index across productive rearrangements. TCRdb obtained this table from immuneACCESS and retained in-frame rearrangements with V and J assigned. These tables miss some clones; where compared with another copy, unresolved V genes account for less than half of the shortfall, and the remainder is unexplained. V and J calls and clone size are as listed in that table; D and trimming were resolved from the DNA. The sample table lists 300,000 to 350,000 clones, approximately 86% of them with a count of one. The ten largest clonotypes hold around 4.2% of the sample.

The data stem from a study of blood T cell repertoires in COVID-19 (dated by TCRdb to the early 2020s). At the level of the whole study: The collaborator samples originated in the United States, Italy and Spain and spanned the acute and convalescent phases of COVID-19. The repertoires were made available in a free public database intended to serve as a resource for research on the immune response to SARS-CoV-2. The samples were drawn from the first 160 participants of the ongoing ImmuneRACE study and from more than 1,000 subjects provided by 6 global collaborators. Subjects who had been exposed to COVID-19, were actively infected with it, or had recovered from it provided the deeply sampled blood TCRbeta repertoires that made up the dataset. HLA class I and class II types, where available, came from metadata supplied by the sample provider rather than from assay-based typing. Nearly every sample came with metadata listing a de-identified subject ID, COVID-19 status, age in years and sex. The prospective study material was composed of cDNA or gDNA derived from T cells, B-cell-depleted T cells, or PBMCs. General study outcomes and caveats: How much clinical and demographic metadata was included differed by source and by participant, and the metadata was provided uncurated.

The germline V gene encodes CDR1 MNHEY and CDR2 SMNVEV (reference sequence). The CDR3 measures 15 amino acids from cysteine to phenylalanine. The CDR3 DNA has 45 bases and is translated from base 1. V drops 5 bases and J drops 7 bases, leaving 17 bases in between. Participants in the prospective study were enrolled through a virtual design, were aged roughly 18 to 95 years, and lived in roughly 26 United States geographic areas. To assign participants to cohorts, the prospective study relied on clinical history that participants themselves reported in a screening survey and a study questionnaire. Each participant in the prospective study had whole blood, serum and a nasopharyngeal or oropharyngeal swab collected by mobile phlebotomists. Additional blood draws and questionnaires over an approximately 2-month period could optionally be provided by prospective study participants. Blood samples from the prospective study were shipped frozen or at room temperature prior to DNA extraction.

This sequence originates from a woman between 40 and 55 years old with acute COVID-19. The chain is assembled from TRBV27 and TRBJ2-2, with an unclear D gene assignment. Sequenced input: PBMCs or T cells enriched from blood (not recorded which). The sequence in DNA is TGTGCCAGCAGTCCCCGGGTAGTCGTAGGCGGGGAGCTGTTTTTT. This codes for CASSPRVVVGGELFF.